The T cell receptor beta chain under discussion was sequenced for a study of early T cells in non-severe SARS-CoV-2 infection. The study's findings and limits: CD4 and private specificities were missed by VDJdb matching, which favored anti-spike CD8 responses.

MiXCR, applied by TCRdb to the 5' RACE reads, yields one record per CDR3 protein. The repertoire holds some 50,000 distinct CDR3 sequences, roughly 9.2% seen once, with around 4.2% in the top ten. This clonotype appeared many times. What it binds is unknown. The CDR3 has 15 amino acids. Per germline, CDR1 SNHLY and CDR2 FYNNEI. J gave up 5 bases and V 7 bases, and 13 bases lay outside the gene matches. J is TRBJ1-2 and V is TRBV2, with TRBD1 matching over 7 bases. The origin of this receptor is an adult who was a healthcare worker with PCR-confirmed SARS-CoV-2 infection or an uninfected control (not recorded which). Sequenced: whole blood. The CDR3 spells CASNILTGVPYGYTF. The CDR3 DNA follows: TGTGCCAGCAATATCTTAACAGGGGTCCCTTATGGCTACACCTTC.